The following is a T cell receptor (beta chain) sequence with its context. Its antigen is as yet unknown. This sample is drawn from a study of Tregs in tolerant kidney transplant recipients. The study, taken as a whole, reports: Expanding Tregs on activated donor B cells appeared to best identify donor-specific TCRbeta clones.

The J segment lost 6 bases and the V segment lost 4 bases, leaving 21 bases of the junction unmatched. Germline V lookup: CDR1 MNHEY, CDR2 SMNVEV (reference sequence). The length of the CDR3 is 19 residues. The assay was immunoSEQ multiplex PCR, and TCRdb's table has in-frame clones only and misses some. Among about 240,000 clones listed, about four fifths were seen once. V usage is TRBV27 and J usage is TRBJ1-5; the match to TRBD1 covers 7 bases. This receptor was obtained from a human donor in good health. The specimen was CD4+ T cells from blood. Written as DNA, the CDR3 is TGTGCCAGCAGTTCCTATGGGATTCGGGAGGGGGCGATTAGTCAGCCCCAGCATTTT. Translation: CASSSYGIREGAISQPQHF.